This T cell receptor (beta chain) was identified during a study of cytomegalovirus exposure and HLA in healthy donors (dated 2017 in TCRdb). Notes on the research overall: According to an earlier analysis of 550 to 700 of the donors, about 179 million T cells yielded roughly 110 million unique TCR beta sequences and about 280 Gb of sequence data. About 280 gigabases of sequencing data and about 92 million unique TCR sequences made up an early release that covered 640 HLA-typed donors. Of the roughly 400 genotyped donors, 75% to 85% were placed in the genetic ancestry cluster associated with self-reported Caucasian donors. The aim of the study was to test whether cataloging public T cell receptors could identify signatures of past pathogen exposure. The study used immunosequencing to profile the T cell repertoires of approximately 630 subjects and linked those repertoires to cytomegalovirus serostatus. Besides the first cohort of 666 subjects, a separate validation cohort made up of over 95 different subjects was used. To predict cytomegalovirus infection status, the study combined high-throughput TCR immunosequencing, statistical association of individual TCRs with disease status, and machine learning. A later analysis re-examined previously published TCR beta repertoires from more than 550 donors and added high-resolution HLA genotyping to investigate patterns of TCR occurrence. Rather than using new phenotypic data, the later analysis identified candidate immune exposures from TCR beta sequences and from how often those sequences occurred across donors. To decide whether each TCR beta V gene segment behaved as functional or pseudogenic, an earlier analysis of some 600 of the donors relied on high-throughput TCR beta sequencing. Alongside the repertoire data, information on donor age, sex, ethnicity and CMV serostatus was compiled. A later genetic analysis used genome-wide SNP genotypes for about 65% of the 666 donors, treating that subset as a discovery cohort. Every discovery cohort repertoire had been produced on one sequencing platform. Class I and class II HLA loci were covered by the typing at four-digit resolution. Typing coverage varied by locus: about 620-630 donors for A, B, C, DRB1 and DQB1; approximately 500 for DQA1; 600 to 610 for DPA1; under 490 for DPB1. Roughly five DR-DQ haplotypes were handled as single units for association and clustering, since linkage in the cohort was strong. Among about 370 genotyped donors of the cohort, an average of roughly 230,000 unique TCR beta nucleotide sequences was sequenced per donor, of which about 20% were non-productive.

In total, approximately 610 healthy bone marrow donors made up the cohort. All cohort members were sampled while nominally healthy, although unrecorded immune exposures were likely present. The donor tested CMV seronegative and was one of the 352 seronegative cohort members. Each donor provided a peripheral blood sample, and peripheral blood mononuclear cells were used for TCR beta sequencing. The Qiagen DNeasy Blood Extraction Kit was used to extract genomic DNA from the blood cell samples. Taken from cysteine to phenylalanine, the CDR3 has 19 residues. Only the CDR3 DNA is retained, 57 bases long and in frame from the first base. Via the germline V gene (reference sequence), CDR1 is LNHNV and CDR2 YYDKDF. Beyond this particular receptor, the publication reports: Strong co-occurrence of HLA alleles, especially DR and DQ, made assigning TCR associations to individual alleles difficult. For the cohort, immune exposure information was limited to CMV serostatus. An association between a missense DCLRE1C variant and V-gene and J-gene trimming of TCR beta chains was found in a later genetic analysis and replicated in an independent cohort. This cohort had only TCR beta chains sequenced, and the lack of alpha or paired-chain data limited which features could be detected. Linkage disequilibrium might explain the correlated functional status among segregating V segments, but an unknown experimental factor could not be ruled out. It was suggested by the authors that the approach could potentially be generalized to other disease states and immunological phenotypes. A group of highly shared sequence variants was considered likely to be a technical artifact of the sequencing pipeline. Because HLA typing was unavailable for some donors at each locus, only the typed subset was used in association tests. A further reported finding was that TCR beta sequences accurately predicted the HLA-A and HLA-B alleles for most subjects in the first cohort. In vitro tests confirmed that a few of the cytomegalovirus-associated TCR beta chains recognize cytomegalovirus antigens. In an earlier analysis of more than 500 of the donors, most TCR beta V segments appeared in productive rearrangements about 90% or about 30% of the time, broadly matching IMGT annotations. In a later analysis, several top co-occurrence clusters were reported to appear linked to parvovirus B19, influenza, CMV and Epstein-Barr virus. Most TCR sequences were seen in very few donors, while some public TCRs were found in many individuals. The earlier analysis of fewer than 750 of the donors excluded some 15 rarely observed V segments, including chromosome 9 orphons, because counts were too low. A later genetic analysis reported fewer N-insertions in productive TCRs among donors in an Asian-associated ancestry cluster than the roughly 620-donor mean. In a later analysis, the rate of TCR association differed among HLA loci, with DRB1 alleles having the most associated TCRs and HLA-C alleles having the fewest. In a later analysis, 15,000 to 20,000 TCR beta sequences were associated with specific HLA alleles at a false discovery rate of 0.05. A later analysis found that HLA-associated TCR beta chains were more clonally expanded and had lower generation probabilities than equally common non-associated chains. Because the 87-base-pair reads could not distinguish some IMGT-functional V segments, including TRBV6-2 and TRBV6-3, those segments were excluded. Presence/absence analyses assumed roughly uniform sequencing depth across donors, an assumption that may not hold. In the study, about 150 TCR beta chains were listed as associated with cytomegalovirus. The classifier was reported to diagnose cytomegalovirus status with high specificity and sensitivity in both the original cohort and the validation cohort. In a later analysis, most CMV-associated TCR beta chains were found to appear HLA-restricted, with HLA associations seemingly driven largely by CMV exposure.

Library creation used the immunoSEQ multiplex PCR assay. For the multiplex PCR, a mixture combining 60 forward primers for TCR Vbeta segments and 13 reverse primers for TCR Jbeta segments was used. The CDR3 region of rearranged TCR beta genes was amplified from genomic DNA by a multiplex PCR assay. The amplified TCR beta libraries were sequenced on the Illumina HiSeq System as 87-base-pair reads. The authors' analysis ran thus. A later analysis counted tens of millions of unique TCR beta chains across the 550 to 750 repertoires, and roughly 9.9 million of these chains were shared by at least two donors. Raw reads were error-corrected and collapsed into unique sequences by a nearest-neighbor algorithm in which closely related sequences were merged to remove PCR and sequencing errors. V, D and J gene segments were assigned by aligning CDR3 sequences to IMGT reference sequences. For a sequence to be retained, a match of at least six nucleotides was required to both a V gene segment and a J gene segment. A rearrangement was called productive if the CDR3 had no stop codons and remained in frame with V and J, and every other rearrangement was called non-productive. CDR3 was defined by IMGT convention, running from the second conserved V-encoded cysteine to the conserved J-encoded phenylalanine. The earlier analysis of about 590 of the donors excluded sequences that lacked an unambiguous match to a single V gene segment. An earlier analysis of several hundred of the donors called V segments functional above 56.7% productive rearrangements and segregating when the between-donor standard deviation exceeded 5%. To diagnose cytomegalovirus status from the catalog of TCR beta chain sequences, a statistical classification framework was built. In a later analysis, TCR nucleotide sequences were compared against IMGT/GENE-DB human TR gene sequences so that V and J genes could be assigned. Using the TCRdist pipeline, a later analysis assigned CDR3 sequences along with most-parsimonious VDJ recombination scenarios. In a later analysis, every TCR beta chain was defined by the combination of its CDR3 amino acid sequence and its V-gene family, and reads without a unique V-gene family were dropped. As a way to deal with suspected cross-contamination and a sequencing artifact, a later analysis dropped 450 to 600 nucleotide sequences that were highly shared and had low generation probability. A later analysis calculated a clonal expansion index for each public chain from normalized within-repertoire ranks of inferred template counts. A later analysis computed generation probabilities with a VDJ recombination model fitted to out-of-frame rearrangements, and checked the results against IGoR. In a later analysis, hypergeometric tests were used to score TCR-TCR, TCR-HLA and TCR-CMV co-occurrence, with a repertoire-size bias correction applied to TCR pairs. In a later analysis, false discovery rates were estimated by permuting HLA or CMV assignments 20 times. In a later analysis, co-occurring TCRs were grouped using DBSCAN, and TCRdist sequence similarity was added for clustering within HLA-allele-positive subsets. Co-occurrence clustering excluded repertoires with fewer than 30,000 or more than 120,000 public chains, plus five with anomalous nucleotide sharing. TCRdb took this table from immuneACCESS and kept in-frame rearrangements with V and J called. Such tables lack part of the clones; where checked against another copy, unresolved V genes explain under half of the gap, and the rest is unexplained. V and J calls and clone size are those listed in that table; D and trimming were worked out from the DNA. The table kept for this sample lists 90,000 to 150,000 clones. The ten top clones hold approximately 3.9% of the sample.

Concerning this clone: Its recognized antigen is unknown. One junction end does not reproduce the germline sequence, and a read error may be involved.

The sequence came from a man between 18 and 35 years old in good health and CMV-seronegative. Recombination linked TRBV15 to TRBJ2-2, with 16 middle bases fitting TRBD2. Source material: PBMCs. CDR3 protein: CATSRGGGLAGGNAGELFF. The base sequence is TGTGCCACCAGCAGAGGAGGGGGACTAGCGGGAGGGAACGCCGGGGAGCTGTTTTTT.